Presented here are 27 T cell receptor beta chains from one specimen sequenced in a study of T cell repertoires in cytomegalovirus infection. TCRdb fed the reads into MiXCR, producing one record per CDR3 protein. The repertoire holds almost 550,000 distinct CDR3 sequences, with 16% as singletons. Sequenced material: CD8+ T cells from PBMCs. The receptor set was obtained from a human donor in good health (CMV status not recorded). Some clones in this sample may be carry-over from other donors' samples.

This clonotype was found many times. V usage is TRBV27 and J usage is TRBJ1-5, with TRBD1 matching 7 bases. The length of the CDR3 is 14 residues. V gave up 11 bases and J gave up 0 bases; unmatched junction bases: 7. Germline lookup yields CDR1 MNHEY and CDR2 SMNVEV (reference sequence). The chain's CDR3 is CASGDSGSNQPQHF. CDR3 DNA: TGTGCCTCCGGGGACAGTGGTAGCAATCAGCCCCAGCATTTT.

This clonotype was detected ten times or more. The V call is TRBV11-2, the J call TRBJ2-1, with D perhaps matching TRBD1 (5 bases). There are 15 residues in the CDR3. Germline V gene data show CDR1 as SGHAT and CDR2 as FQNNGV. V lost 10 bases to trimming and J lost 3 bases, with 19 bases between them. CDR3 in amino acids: CAISHLGDFYNEQFF. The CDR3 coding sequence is TGTGCCATTTCGCACTTAGGGGATTTCTACAATGAGCAGTTCTTC.

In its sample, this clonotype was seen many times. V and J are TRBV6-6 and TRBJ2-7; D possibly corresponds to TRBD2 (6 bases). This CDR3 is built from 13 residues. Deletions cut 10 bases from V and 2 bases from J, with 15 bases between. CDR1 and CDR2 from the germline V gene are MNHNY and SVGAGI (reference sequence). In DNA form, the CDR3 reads TGTGCCACCCGAGGGACTCATGCCTACGAGCAGTACTTC. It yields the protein CATRGTHAYEQYF.

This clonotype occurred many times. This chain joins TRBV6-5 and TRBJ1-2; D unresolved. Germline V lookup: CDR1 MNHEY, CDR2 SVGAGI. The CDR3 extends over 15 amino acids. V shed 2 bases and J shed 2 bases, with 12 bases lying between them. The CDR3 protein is CASSYEEGANYGYTF. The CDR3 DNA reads TGTGCCAGCAGTTACGAAGAAGGAGCAAACTATGGCTACACCTTC.

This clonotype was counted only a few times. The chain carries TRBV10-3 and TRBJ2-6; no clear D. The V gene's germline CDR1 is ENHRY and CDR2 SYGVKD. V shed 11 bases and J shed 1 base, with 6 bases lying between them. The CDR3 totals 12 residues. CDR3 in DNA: TGTGCCTCCCAGTCTGGGGCCAACGTCCTGACTTTC. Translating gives CASQSGANVLTF.

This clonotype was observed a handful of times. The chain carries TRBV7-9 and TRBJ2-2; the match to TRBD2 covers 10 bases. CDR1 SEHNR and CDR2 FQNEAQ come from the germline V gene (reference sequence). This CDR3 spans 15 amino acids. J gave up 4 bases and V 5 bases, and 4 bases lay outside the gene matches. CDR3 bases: TGTGCCAGCAGCCCTAGCGGGAGACCCACCGGGGAGCTGTTTTTT. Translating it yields CASSPSGRPTGELFF.

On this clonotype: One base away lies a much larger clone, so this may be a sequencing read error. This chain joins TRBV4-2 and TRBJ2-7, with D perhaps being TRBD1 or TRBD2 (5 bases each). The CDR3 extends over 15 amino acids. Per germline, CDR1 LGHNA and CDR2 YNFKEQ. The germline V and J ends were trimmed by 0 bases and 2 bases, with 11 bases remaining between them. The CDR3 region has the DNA TGTGCCAGCAGCCAAGATGGGACGGTCACCTACGAGCAGTACTTC. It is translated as CASSQDGTVTYEQYF.

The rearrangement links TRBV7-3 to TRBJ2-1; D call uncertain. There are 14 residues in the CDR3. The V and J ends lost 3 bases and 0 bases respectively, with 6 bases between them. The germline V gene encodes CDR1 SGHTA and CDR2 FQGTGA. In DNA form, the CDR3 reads TGTGCCAGCAGCTTTGAACACTCCTACAATGAGCAGTTCTTC. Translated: CASSFEHSYNEQFF. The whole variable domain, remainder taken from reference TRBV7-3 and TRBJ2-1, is GAGVSQTPSNKVTEKGKYVELRCDPISGHTALYWYRQSLGQGPEFLIYFQGTGAADDSGLPNDRFFAVRPEGSVSTLKIQRTERGDSAVYLCASSFEHSYNEQFFGPGTRLTVL.

CDR3 loop: CASSQGVEGEDQETQYF. The DNA of the CDR3 is TGCGCCAGCAGCCAAGGAGTAGAGGGGGAAGACCAAGAGACCCAGTACTTC. This sequence joins TRBV4-1 and TRBJ2-5; D is possibly TRBD1 (6 bases). V lost 1 base and J 0 bases, leaving 15 bases between the germline ends. This CDR3 spans 17 amino acids. Germline V lookup: CDR1 MGHRA, CDR2 YSYEKL.

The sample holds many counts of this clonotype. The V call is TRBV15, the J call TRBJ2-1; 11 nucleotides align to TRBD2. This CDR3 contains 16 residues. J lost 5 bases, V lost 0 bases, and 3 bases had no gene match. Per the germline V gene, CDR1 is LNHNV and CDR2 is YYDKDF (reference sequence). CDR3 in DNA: TGTGCCACCAGCAGAGAGGGGGGACTAGCGGACAATGAGCAGTTCTTC. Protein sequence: CATSREGGLADNEQFF. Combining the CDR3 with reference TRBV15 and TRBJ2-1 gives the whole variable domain DAMVIQNPRYQVTQFGKPVTLSCSQTLNHNVMYWYQQKSSQAPKLLFHYYDKDFNNEADTPDNFQSRRPNTSFCFLDIRSPGLGDTAMYLCATSREGGLADNEQFFGPGTRLTVL.

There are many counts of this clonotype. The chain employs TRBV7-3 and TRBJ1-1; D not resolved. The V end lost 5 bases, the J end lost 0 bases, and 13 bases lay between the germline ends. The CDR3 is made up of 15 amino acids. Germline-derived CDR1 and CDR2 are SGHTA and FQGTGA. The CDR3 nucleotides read TGTGCCAGCAGCCGCCAAGCGGGTATGAACACTGAAGCTTTCTTT. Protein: CASSRQAGMNTEAFF.

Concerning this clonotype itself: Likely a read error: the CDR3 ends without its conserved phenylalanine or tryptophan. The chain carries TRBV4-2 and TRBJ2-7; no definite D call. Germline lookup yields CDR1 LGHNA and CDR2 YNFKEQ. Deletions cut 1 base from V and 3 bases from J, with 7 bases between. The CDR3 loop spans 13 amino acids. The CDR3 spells CASSQGSRYEQYL. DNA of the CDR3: TGTGCCAGCAGCCAAGGTTCCCGCTACGAGCAGTACTTA.

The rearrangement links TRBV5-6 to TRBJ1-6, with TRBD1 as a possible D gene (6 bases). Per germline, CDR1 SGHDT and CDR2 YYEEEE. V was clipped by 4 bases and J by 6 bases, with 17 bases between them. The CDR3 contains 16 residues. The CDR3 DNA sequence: TGTGCCAGCAGCCTGGAGGGGGTTAAGGGTAATTCACCCCTCCACTTT. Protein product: CASSLEGVKGNSPLHF.

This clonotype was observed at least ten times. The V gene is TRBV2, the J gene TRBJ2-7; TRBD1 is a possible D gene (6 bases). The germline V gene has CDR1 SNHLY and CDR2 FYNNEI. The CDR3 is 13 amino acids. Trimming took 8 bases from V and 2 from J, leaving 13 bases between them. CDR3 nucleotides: TGTGCCAGCGGGTGGACAGACACCTACGAGCAGTACTTC. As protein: CASGWTDTYEQYF.

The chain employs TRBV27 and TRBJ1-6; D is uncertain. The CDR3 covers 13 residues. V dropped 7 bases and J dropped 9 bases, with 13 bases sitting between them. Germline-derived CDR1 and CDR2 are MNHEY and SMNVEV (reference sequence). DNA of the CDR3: TGTGCCAGCACCAAAACGGGATTTTCACCCCTCCACTTT. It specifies CASTKTGFSPLHF.

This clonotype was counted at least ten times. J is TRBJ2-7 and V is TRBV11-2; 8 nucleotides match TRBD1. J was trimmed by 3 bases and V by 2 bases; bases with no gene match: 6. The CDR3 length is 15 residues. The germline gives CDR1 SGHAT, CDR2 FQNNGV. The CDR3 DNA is TGTGCCAGCAGCTTAACTGGCACAGGGGGCTACGAGCAGTACTTC. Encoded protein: CASSLTGTGGYEQYF.

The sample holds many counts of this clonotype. The CDR3 DNA follows: TGTGCCAGCAGCTTATACGTAAGCATAGAGAATGAGCAGTTCTTC. It specifies CASSLYVSIENEQFF. The chain is built from TRBV7-6 and TRBJ2-1, with D unclear. Trimming took off 2 bases at V and 7 bases at J, with 15 bases between the two ends. CDR1 SGHVS and CDR2 FNYEAQ come from the germline V gene. This CDR3 is built from 15 residues.

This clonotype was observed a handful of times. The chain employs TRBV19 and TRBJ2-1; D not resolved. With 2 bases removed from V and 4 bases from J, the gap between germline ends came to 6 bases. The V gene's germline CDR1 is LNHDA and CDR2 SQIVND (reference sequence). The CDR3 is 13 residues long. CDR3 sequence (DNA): TGTGCCAGTAGTATAATCCAGTACAATGAGCAGTTCTTC. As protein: CASSIIQYNEQFF. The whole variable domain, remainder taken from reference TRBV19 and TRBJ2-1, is DGGITQSPKYLFRKEGQNVTLSCEQNLNHDAMYWYRQDPGQGLRLIYYSQIVNDFQKGDIAEGYSVSREKKESFPLTVTSAQKNPTAFYLCASSIIQYNEQFFGPGTRLTVL.

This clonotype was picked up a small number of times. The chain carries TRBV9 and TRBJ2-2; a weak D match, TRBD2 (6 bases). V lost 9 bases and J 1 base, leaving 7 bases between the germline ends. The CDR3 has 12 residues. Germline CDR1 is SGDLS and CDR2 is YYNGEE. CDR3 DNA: TGTGCCACCGGGGGGAACACCGGGGAGCTGTTTTTT. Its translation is CATGGNTGELFF.

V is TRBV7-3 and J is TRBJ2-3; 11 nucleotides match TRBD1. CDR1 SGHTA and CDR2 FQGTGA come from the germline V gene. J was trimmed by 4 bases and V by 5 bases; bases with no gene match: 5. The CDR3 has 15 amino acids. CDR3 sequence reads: CASSRGQGVSDTQYF. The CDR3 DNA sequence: TGTGCCAGCAGCCGGGGACAGGGGGTTTCAGATACGCAGTATTTT.

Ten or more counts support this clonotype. CDR3 loop: CASSLAGRGHTEAFF. The DNA for the CDR3 is TGTGCCAGCAGCTTAGCGGGTAGGGGGCACACTGAAGCTTTCTTT. J is TRBJ1-1 and V is TRBV7-9, with 7 bases aligning to TRBD1. The germline V gene has CDR1 SEHNR and CDR2 FQNEAQ (reference sequence). CDR3 size: 15 residues. Germline trimming cut 0 bases from V and 3 bases from J; bases unmatched to any gene: 4.

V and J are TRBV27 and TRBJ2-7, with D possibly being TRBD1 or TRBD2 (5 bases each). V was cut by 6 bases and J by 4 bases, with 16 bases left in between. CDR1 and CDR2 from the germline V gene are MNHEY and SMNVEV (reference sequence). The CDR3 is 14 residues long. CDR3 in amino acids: CASSSRGAGYEQYF. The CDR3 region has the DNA TGTGCCAGCAGCTCCCGGGGTGCAGGGTACGAGCAGTACTTC.

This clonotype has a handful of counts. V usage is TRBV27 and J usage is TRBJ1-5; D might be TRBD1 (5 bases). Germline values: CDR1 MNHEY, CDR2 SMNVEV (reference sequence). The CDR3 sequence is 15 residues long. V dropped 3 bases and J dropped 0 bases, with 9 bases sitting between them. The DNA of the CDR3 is TGTGCCAGCAGTTTGTACAGGATTAGCAATCAGCCCCAGCATTTT. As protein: CASSLYRISNQPQHF.

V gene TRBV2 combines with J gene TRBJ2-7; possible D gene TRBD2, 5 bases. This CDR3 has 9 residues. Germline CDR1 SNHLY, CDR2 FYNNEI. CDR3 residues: CGAGDEQYF. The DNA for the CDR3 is TGTGGGGCGGGCGACGAGCAGTACTTC.

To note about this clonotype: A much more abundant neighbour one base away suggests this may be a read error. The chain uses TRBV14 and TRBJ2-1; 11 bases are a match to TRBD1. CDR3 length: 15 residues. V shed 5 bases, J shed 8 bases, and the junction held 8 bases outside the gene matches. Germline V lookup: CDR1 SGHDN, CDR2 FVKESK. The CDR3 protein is CASSFGQGARDEQFF. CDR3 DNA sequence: TGTGCCAGCAGCTTCGGACAGGGGGCGCGGGATGAGCAGTTCTTC. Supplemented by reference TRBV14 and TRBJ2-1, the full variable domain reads EAGVTQFPSHSVIEKGQTVTLRCDPISGHDNLYWYRRVMGKEIKFLLHFVKESKQDESGMPNNRFLAERTGGTYSTLKVQPAELEDSGVYFCASSFGQGARDEQFFGPGTRLTVL.

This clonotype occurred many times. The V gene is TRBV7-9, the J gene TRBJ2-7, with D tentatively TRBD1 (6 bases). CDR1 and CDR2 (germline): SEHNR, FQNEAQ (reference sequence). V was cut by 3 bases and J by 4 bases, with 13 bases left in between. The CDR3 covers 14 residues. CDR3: CASSLDKGVYEQYF. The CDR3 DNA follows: TGTGCCAGCAGCTTGGACAAGGGGGTTTACGAGCAGTACTTC. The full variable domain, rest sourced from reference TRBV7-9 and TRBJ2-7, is DTGVSQNPRHKITKRGQNVTFRCDPISEHNRLYWYRQTLGQGPEFLTYFQNEAQLEKSRLLSDRFSAERPKGSFSTLEIQRTEQGDSAMYLCASSLDKGVYEQYFGPGTRLTVT.

The CDR3 reads CASSYGANRIYEQYF. CDR3 sequence (DNA): TGTGCCAGCAGTTACGGGGCTAATCGGATTTACGAGCAGTACTTC. The V and J genes are TRBV6-2 or TRBV6-3 and TRBJ2-7; possibly TRBD1 for D (5 bases). Germline CDR1 is MNHEY and CDR2 is SVGEGT. This CDR3 region has 15 residues. The V gene lost 2 bases and the J gene lost 4 bases, with 15 bases spanning the gap.